This T cell receptor beta chain was captured by sequencing in a study of technical replicates of blood from a handful of donors. Per germline, CDR1 KGHSH and CDR2 LQKENI. The CDR3 runs 14 residues. The J segment lost 5 bases and the V segment lost 3 bases, leaving 3 bases of the junction unmatched. Method: immunoSEQ multiplex PCR; TCRdb's copy keeps in-frame clones and lacks some. Of some 99,000 clones in the sample, 95% were seen once. Sample: T cells isolated from PBMCs. The chain couples TRBV18 to TRBJ1-5; 8 nucleotides match TRBD1. The sequence was collected from a human donor in good health. CDR3: CASSPEQGDQPQHF. The DNA of the CDR3 is TGTGCCAGCTCACCTGAACAGGGGGATCAGCCCCAGCATTTT. Using reference TRBV18 and TRBJ1-5 for the parts outside the CDR3, the full variable domain is NAGVMQNPRHLVRRRGQEARLRCSPMKGHSHVYWYRQLPEEGLKFMVYLQKENIIDESGMPKERFSAEFPKEGPSILRIQQVVRGDSAAYFCASSPEQGDQPQHFGDGTRLSIL.